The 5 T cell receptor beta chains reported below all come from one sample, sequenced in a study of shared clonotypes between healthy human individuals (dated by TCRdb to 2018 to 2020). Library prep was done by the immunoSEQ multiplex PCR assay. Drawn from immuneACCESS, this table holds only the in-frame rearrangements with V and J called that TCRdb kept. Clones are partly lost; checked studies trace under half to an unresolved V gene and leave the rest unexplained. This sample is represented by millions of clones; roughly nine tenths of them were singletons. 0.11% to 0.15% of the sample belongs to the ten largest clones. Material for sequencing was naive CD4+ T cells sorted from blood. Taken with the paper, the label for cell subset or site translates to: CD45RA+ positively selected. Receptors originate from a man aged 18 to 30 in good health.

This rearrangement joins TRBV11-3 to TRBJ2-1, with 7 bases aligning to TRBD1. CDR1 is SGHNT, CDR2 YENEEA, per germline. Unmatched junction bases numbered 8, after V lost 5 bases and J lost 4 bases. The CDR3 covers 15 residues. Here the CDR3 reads CASSPDRDGYNEQFF. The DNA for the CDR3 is TGTGCCAGCAGCCCCGACAGGGACGGGTACAATGAGCAGTTCTTC.

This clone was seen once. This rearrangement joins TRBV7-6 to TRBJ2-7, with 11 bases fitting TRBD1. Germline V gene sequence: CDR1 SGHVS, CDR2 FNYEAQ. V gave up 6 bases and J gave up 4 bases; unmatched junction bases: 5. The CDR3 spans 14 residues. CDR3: CASSRDRGGYEQYF. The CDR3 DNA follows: TGTGCCAGCAGTAGGGACAGGGGGGGTTACGAGCAGTACTTC. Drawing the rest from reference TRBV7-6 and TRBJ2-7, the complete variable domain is GAGVSQSPRYKVTKRGQDVALRCDPISGHVSLYWYRQALGQGPEFLTYFNYEAQQDKSGLPNDRFSAERPEGSISTLTIQRTEQRDSAMYRCASSRDRGGYEQYFGPGTRLTVT.

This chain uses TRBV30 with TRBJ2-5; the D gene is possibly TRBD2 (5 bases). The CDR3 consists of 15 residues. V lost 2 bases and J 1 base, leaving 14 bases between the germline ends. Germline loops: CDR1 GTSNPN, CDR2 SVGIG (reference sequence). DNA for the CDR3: TGTGCCTGGAGTCCGGGATCGACACCCCAAGAGACCCAGTACTTC. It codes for CAWSPGSTPQETQYF.

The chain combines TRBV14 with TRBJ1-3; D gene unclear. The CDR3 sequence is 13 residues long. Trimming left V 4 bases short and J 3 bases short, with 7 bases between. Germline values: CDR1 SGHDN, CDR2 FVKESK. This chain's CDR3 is CASSLGVGNTIYF. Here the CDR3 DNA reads TGTGCCAGCAGCCTCGGGGTTGGAAACACCATATATTTT.

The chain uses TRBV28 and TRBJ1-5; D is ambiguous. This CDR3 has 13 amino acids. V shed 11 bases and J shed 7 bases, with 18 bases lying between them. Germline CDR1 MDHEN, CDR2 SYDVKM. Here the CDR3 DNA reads TGTGCCCTGAGTGAAGGGATCGGGCAGCCCCAGCATTTT. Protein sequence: CALSEGIGQPQHF. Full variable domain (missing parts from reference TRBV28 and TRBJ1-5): DVKVTQSSRYLVKRTGEKVFLECVQDMDHENMFWYRQDPGLGLRLIYFSYDVKMKEKGDIPEGYSVSREKKERFSLILESASTNQTSMYLCALSEGIGQPQHFGDGTRLSIL.